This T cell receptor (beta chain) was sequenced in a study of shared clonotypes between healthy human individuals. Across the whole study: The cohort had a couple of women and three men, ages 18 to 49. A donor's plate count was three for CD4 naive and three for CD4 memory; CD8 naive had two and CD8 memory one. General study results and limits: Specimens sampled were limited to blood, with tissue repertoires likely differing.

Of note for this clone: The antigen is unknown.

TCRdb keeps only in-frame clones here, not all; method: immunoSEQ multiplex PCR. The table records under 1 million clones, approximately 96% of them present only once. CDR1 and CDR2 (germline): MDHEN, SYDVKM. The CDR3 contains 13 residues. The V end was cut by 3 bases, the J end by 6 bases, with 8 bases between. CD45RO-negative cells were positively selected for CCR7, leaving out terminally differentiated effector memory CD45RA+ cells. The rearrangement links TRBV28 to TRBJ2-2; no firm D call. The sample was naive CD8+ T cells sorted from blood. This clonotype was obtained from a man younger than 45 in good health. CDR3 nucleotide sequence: TGTGCCAGCAGTTTTGTGTATCCCGGGGAGCTGTTTTTT. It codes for CASSFVYPGELFF.